Below are 13 T cell receptor beta chains sequenced from a single sample in a study of spatial heterogeneity in lung cancer. TCRdb fed the 5' RACE reads into MiXCR, producing one record per CDR3 protein. The table shows around 110,000 distinct CDR3 sequences, with more than 9% occurring only once. As to time point: blood at routine non-recurrence follow-up after resection. Tumor, nontumor lung or frozen PBMC supplied whole RNA that was sequenced unsorted. This specimen was PBMCs, taken at follow-up. All receptors come from a male donor with early-stage non-small cell lung cancer.

This clonotype was counted a few times. The chain is built from TRBV20-1 and TRBJ2-5; D might be TRBD2 (5 bases). CDR1 and CDR2 from the germline V gene are DFQATT and SNEGSKA (reference sequence). V lost 3 bases and J 1 base, leaving 6 bases between the germline ends. CDR3 size: 12 residues. CDR3 region: CSASGSQETQYF. In nucleotides, the CDR3 is TGCAGTGCTAGTGGGAGCCAAGAGACCCAGTACTTC.

The sample holds one count of this clonotype. V gene TRBV29-1 combines with J gene TRBJ2-7; TRBD2 matches 9 bases. This CDR3 spans 14 amino acids. The germline V gene has CDR1 SQVTM and CDR2 ANQGSEA. V was pared by 4 bases and J by 3 bases, with 7 bases of the junction left unmatched. The CDR3 coding sequence is TGCAGCGTTGGAGCTAGCGGGGACTTCTACGAGCAGTACTTC. Protein: CSVGASGDFYEQYF.

This clonotype showed up just a few times. The chain employs TRBV29-1 and TRBJ2-1; D tentatively reads TRBD1 or TRBD2 (5 bases each). The V end lost 6 bases, the J end lost 11 bases, and 26 bases lay between the germline ends. The CDR3 contains 15 residues. The germline CDR1 and CDR2 sequences are SQVTM and ANQGSEA. The CDR3 nucleotides read TGCAGCGTCCCAAGCACTCCGGGACGTCGTATGAAGCAGTTCTTC. It codes for CSVPSTPGRRMKQFF.

Written as DNA, the CDR3 is TGTGCCAGCAGCTTAGGGGCGGGCTACGAGCAGTACTTC. Translation: CASSLGAGYEQYF. J is TRBJ2-7 and V is TRBV7-2, with D possibly being TRBD2 (5 bases). The germline V and J ends were trimmed by 1 base and 3 bases, with 7 bases remaining between them. The CDR3 length is 13 residues. The V gene's germline CDR1 is SGHTA and CDR2 FQGNSA. The full variable domain, completed using reference TRBV7-2 and TRBJ2-7, is GAGVSQSPSNKVTEKGKDVELRCDPISGHTALYWYRQSLGQGLEFLIYFQGNSAPDKSGLPSDRFSAERTGGSVSTLTIQRTQQEDSAVYLCASSLGAGYEQYFGPGTRLTVT.

This clonotype was detected a few times. The chain recombines TRBV4-1 with TRBJ2-7, with TRBD2 identical over 14 bases. J was trimmed by 3 bases and V by 0 bases; bases with no gene match: 4. Germline V lookup: CDR1 MGHRA, CDR2 YSYEKL. The CDR3 is 17 residues long. This chain's CDR3 is CASSQEGLAGVYYEQYF. CDR3 in DNA: TGCGCCAGCAGCCAAGAGGGACTAGCGGGGGTCTACTACGAGCAGTACTTC.

V is TRBV28 and J is TRBJ1-6; TRBD1 matches at 7 bases. Germline CDR1 is MDHEN and CDR2 is SYDVKM. There are 15 residues in the CDR3. J gave up 0 bases and V 6 bases, and 2 bases lay outside the gene matches. DNA for the CDR3: TGTGCCAGCAGACGGGACAGCTCCTATAATTCACCCCTCCACTTT. Its protein product is CASRRDSSYNSPLHF.

This clonotype came up many times. V is TRBV6-5 and J is TRBJ2-1; TRBD2 matches 8 bases. CDR1 and CDR2 from the germline V gene are MNHEY and SVGAGI. Losses at the gene ends were 2 bases for V and 1 base for J; bases not matched to a gene: 10. The CDR3 sequence is 18 residues long. The CDR3 DNA sequence: TGTGCCAGCAGTTACGCCCGCGGGGGGCAAAGGTCCTACAATGAGCAGTTCTTC. Amino acid sequence: CASSYARGGQRSYNEQFF.

This chain joins TRBV12-3 or TRBV12-4 and TRBJ2-6; D not certain. Trimming shortened V by 7 bases and J by 1 base, and 11 bases separated the two germline ends. CDR3 length equals 15 residues. The DNA for the CDR3 is TGTGCCAGCACCATGGCCCCTTCTGGGGCCAACGTCCTGACTTTC. This translates into CASTMAPSGANVLTF.

This clonotype was counted a few times. The rearrangement links TRBV5-8 to TRBJ1-3, with D tentatively TRBD1 (5 bases). Trimming removed 0 bases at V and 0 bases at J, with 7 bases between. The CDR3 spans 15 residues. CDR1 SGHTS and CDR2 YDEGEE come from the germline V gene. The CDR3 is CASSLEGVSGNTIYF. The CDR3 region has the DNA TGTGCCAGCAGCTTGGAAGGGGTCTCTGGAAACACCATATATTTT.

The chain employs TRBV12-3 or TRBV12-4 and TRBJ2-3; D not resolved. Deletions cut 8 bases from V and 6 bases from J, with 9 bases between. There are 11 residues in the CDR3. CDR3 nucleotides: TGTGCCAGCCGACTGAGGGATACGCAGTATTTT. Its translation is CASRLRDTQYF.

This clonotype turned up a few times. The rearrangement joins TRBV10-3 to TRBJ1-6; tentatively, D is TRBD1 (6 bases). In germline, CDR1 is ENHRY, CDR2 SYGVKD. This CDR3 region has 12 residues. CDR3 sequence reads: CAHRDYNSPLHF. In DNA form, the CDR3 reads TGTGCACACAGGGATTATAATTCACCCCTCCACTTT.

The chain carries TRBV7-8 and TRBJ2-1; 10 bases match TRBD2. The germline CDR1 and CDR2 sequences are SGHVS and FQNEAQ. The V and J ends lost 4 bases and 5 bases, in that order; junction bases with no gene match: 5. The CDR3 is 15 amino acids. CDR3 nucleotide sequence: TGTGCCAGCAGCTATAGCGGGGGGCCCCACAATGAGCAGTTCTTC. It encodes CASSYSGGPHNEQFF.

This clonotype was counted at least ten times. The chain links TRBV9 to TRBJ1-6, with D perhaps matching TRBD1 (6 bases). Deletions cut 3 bases from V and 8 bases from J, with 15 bases between. The CDR3 covers 15 residues. Germline V lookup: CDR1 SGDLS, CDR2 YYNGEE. CDR3 residues: CASSEGETPYSPLHF. CDR3 coding DNA: TGTGCCAGCAGCGAGGGGGAGACACCATATTCACCCCTCCACTTT.